The rows below give T cell receptor beta chains drawn from one sample of a study of T cell responses to AZD1222 COVID-19 vaccine. The assay was immunoSEQ multiplex PCR, and TCRdb's table has in-frame clones only and misses some. Of around 130,000 clones detected, roughly nine tenths appear once; the ten largest clones hold about 5.2%. This specimen consisted of peripheral blood, obtained on day 0 of AZD1222 vaccination. These receptors originate from an adult in good health. The CDR3 runs from the conserved cysteine through the conserved F or W. D genes are given only for firm matches. Not every row has a clone size; where given, it reads once, few, many or a size class.

D gene: -; V gene: TRBV7-2; clone size: -; J gene: TRBJ1-1; CDR3 protein: CASSLNPRGQFMNTEAFF; CDR3 DNA: TGTGCCAGCAGCTTAAATCCCCGCGGACAGTTCATGAACACTGAAGCTTTCTTT
D gene: -; V gene: TRBV9; clone size: -; J gene: TRBJ2-5; CDR3 protein: CASSPRGFRQETQYF; CDR3 DNA: TGTGCCAGCAGTCCTAGAGGGTTTCGCCAAGAGACCCAGTACTTC
D gene: -; V gene: TRBV6-5; clone size: -; J gene: TRBJ1-1; CDR3 protein: CASSYIRDTEAFF; CDR3 DNA: TGTGCCAGCAGTTACATACGCGACACTGAAGCTTTCTTT
D gene: -; V gene: TRBV5-5; clone size: once; J gene: TRBJ2-7; CDR3 protein: CASSQPGFYEQYF; CDR3 DNA: TGTGCCAGCAGCCAGCCGGGTTTCTACGAGCAGTACTTC
D gene: TRBD1; V gene: TRBV6-5; clone size: few; J gene: TRBJ1-3; CDR3 protein: CASSPGQTGNTIYF; CDR3 DNA: TGTGCCAGCAGTCCGGGACAGACTGGAAACACCATATATTTT
D gene: -; V gene: TRBV6-5; clone size: once; J gene: TRBJ2-7; CDR3 protein: CASSGQWSFIGPQYF; CDR3 DNA: TGTGCCAGCAGCGGACAGTGGAGTTTTATAGGACCGCAGTACTTC
D gene: TRBD1; V gene: TRBV29-1; clone size: -; J gene: TRBJ2-2; CDR3 protein: CSVPGQSPSGELFF; CDR3 DNA: TGCAGCGTACCGGGACAGTCGCCGAGCGGGGAGCTGTTTTTT
D gene: -; V gene: TRBV2; clone size: -; J gene: TRBJ1-2; CDR3 protein: CASSDRDGYTF; CDR3 DNA: TGTGCCAGCAGTGACAGGGATGGCTACACCTTC
D gene: TRBD1; V gene: TRBV9; clone size: -; J gene: TRBJ1-2; CDR3 protein: CASSQGVRYGYTF; CDR3 DNA: TGTGCCAGCAGCCAGGGGGTACGGTATGGCTACACCTTC
D gene: TRBD1; V gene: TRBV6-6; clone size: -; J gene: TRBJ1-4; CDR3 protein: CASSHRTGGQEKLFF; CDR3 DNA: TGTGCCAGCAGCCACCGGACAGGGGGCCAGGAAAAACTGTTTTTT